This T cell receptor (beta chain) was observed in a study of T cells in Graves' hyperthyroidism and ophthalmopathy. Amplification targeted TCR beta CDR3 regions from RNA transcripts. The HTBI primer set was used in a first-round RT-PCR of the TCR CDR3. A single record per CDR3 protein comes from TCRdb applying MiXCR to the multiplex PCR reads. The sample lists around 720,000 distinct CDR3 sequences, 30% to 40% occurring once. The sequencing sample was made of blood. The clonotype originates from a middle-aged woman with Graves' hyperthyroidism.

The CDR3 sequence is CASSGLTF. CDR3 sequence (DNA): TGTGCCAGCAGTGGACTGACTTTC. This chain connects TRBV6-4 to TRBJ2-6; no definite D call. Germline-derived CDR1 and CDR2 are MRHNA and SNTAGT. The CDR3 runs 8 residues. Trimming shortened V by 4 bases and J by 16 bases, and 2 bases separated the two germline ends.